This T cell receptor (beta chain) was captured in a study of cytomegalovirus exposure and HLA in healthy donors (dated by TCRdb to about 2017). Describing the broader study: According to an earlier analysis of 550 to 750 of the donors, about 179 million T cells yielded some 120 million unique TCR beta sequences and approximately 280 Gb of sequence data. An early release that covered 500 to 800 HLA-typed donors contained approximately 300 gigabases of sequencing data and approximately 85 million unique TCR sequences. Five DR-DQ haplotypes were handled as single units for association and clustering, since linkage in the cohort was strong. To study patterns of TCR occurrence, a later analysis re-analyzed previously published TCR beta repertoires from 650 to 750 donors and added high-resolution HLA genotyping. HLA typing included class I and class II loci at four-digit resolution. In addition to the first cohort of roughly 670 subjects, a separate validation cohort of over 90 different subjects was used. The study profiled the T cell repertoires of around 700 subjects by immunosequencing and related them to cytomegalovirus serostatus. Donor age, sex, ethnicity and CMV serostatus were compiled alongside the repertoire data. To decide whether each TCR beta V gene segment behaved as functional or pseudogenic, an earlier analysis of some 570 of the donors relied on high-throughput TCR beta sequencing. To predict cytomegalovirus infection status, the study brought together high-throughput TCR immunosequencing, statistical association of individual TCRs with disease status, and machine learning. Every repertoire in the discovery cohort had been generated on one and the same sequencing platform. The later analysis used no new phenotypic data to find candidate immune exposures, relying instead on TCR beta sequences and their occurrence across donors. On average, roughly 250,000 unique TCR beta nucleotide sequences were sequenced per donor among about 400 genotyped donors of the cohort, with 15% to 20% of those sequences being non-productive. The study aimed to test whether signatures of past pathogen exposure could be identified by cataloging public T cell receptors. Among the approximately 400 genotyped donors, approximately 82% belonged to the genetic ancestry cluster associated with self-reported Caucasian donors. The number of typed donors differed by locus: about 629-630 for A, B, C, DRB1 and DQB1; roughly 510 for DQA1; approximately 600 for DPA1; and around 470 for DPB1. A later genetic analysis took genome-wide SNP genotypes for about three fifths of the 666 donors and used that subset as a discovery cohort.

The CDR3 contains 13 residues, cysteine and phenylalanine counted. Only the CDR3 DNA is retained, 39 bases long and in frame from the first base. The V end loses 1 base and the J end loses 5 bases, and a stretch of 9 bases separates them. CDR1 SGDLS and CDR2 YYNGEE were looked up in the germline V gene. In total, approximately 610 healthy bone marrow donors made up the cohort. At the time of sampling, every cohort member was nominally healthy, though immune exposures that went unrecorded were likely present. The donor was CMV seropositive and belonged to the group of more than 250 seropositive cohort members. A peripheral blood sample was collected from each donor, and TCR beta sequencing was performed on peripheral blood mononuclear cells. Genomic DNA was extracted from the blood cell samples with the Qiagen DNeasy Blood Extraction Kit. The library relied on the immunoSEQ multiplex PCR assay. The multiplex PCR relied on a mix of 60 forward primers for TCR Vbeta segments and 13 reverse primers for TCR Jbeta segments. The CDR3 region of rearranged TCR beta genes was amplified from genomic DNA with a multiplex PCR assay. On the Illumina HiSeq System, the amplified TCR beta libraries were sequenced as 87-base-pair reads. The paper's processing steps were these. Across the 500 to 850 repertoires, a later analysis counted around 80 million unique TCR beta chains, roughly 11 million of which were shared by at least two donors. Raw reads were error-corrected and collapsed into unique sequences by a nearest-neighbor algorithm in which closely related sequences were merged to remove PCR and sequencing errors. Alignment of CDR3 sequences to IMGT reference sequences was used to assign V, D and J gene segments. Each retained sequence needed at least a six-nucleotide match to both a V gene segment and a J gene segment. Rearrangements were classified as productive when the CDR3 lacked stop codons and remained in frame with V and J, and all other rearrangements were classified as non-productive. CDR3 was defined according to IMGT convention as the region running from the second conserved V-encoded cysteine to the conserved J-encoded phenylalanine. In an earlier analysis of 500 to 650 of the donors, sequences lacking an unambiguous match to a single V gene segment were excluded. In an earlier analysis of 450 to 700 of the donors, V segments were called functional above 56.7% productive rearrangements and were called segregating when the between-donor standard deviation exceeded 5%. A statistical classification framework was built to diagnose cytomegalovirus status from the catalog of TCR beta chain sequences. V and J gene assignment, in a later analysis, came from comparing TCR nucleotide sequences with IMGT/GENE-DB human TR gene sequences. In a later analysis, CDR3 sequences and most-parsimonious VDJ recombination scenarios were assigned using the TCRdist pipeline. In a later analysis, each TCR beta chain was defined by its CDR3 amino acid sequence together with its V-gene family, and reads without a unique V-gene family were excluded. A later analysis removed roughly 590 highly shared, low-generation-probability nucleotide sequences to deal with suspected cross-contamination and a sequencing artifact. In a later analysis, a clonal expansion index for each public chain was calculated from normalized within-repertoire ranks of inferred template counts. A later analysis computed generation probabilities with a VDJ recombination model fitted to out-of-frame rearrangements, and checked the results against IGoR. In a later analysis, hypergeometric tests were used to score TCR-TCR, TCR-HLA and TCR-CMV co-occurrence, with a repertoire-size bias correction applied to TCR pairs. To estimate false discovery rates, a later analysis permuted the HLA or CMV assignments 20 times. A later analysis grouped co-occurring TCRs with DBSCAN, adding TCRdist sequence similarity when clustering within HLA-allele-positive subsets. For co-occurrence clustering, repertoires with fewer than 30,000 or more than 120,000 public chains were excluded, along with four to six repertoires with anomalous nucleotide sharing. TCRdb carries this immuneACCESS record with in-frame sequences only. Its versions omit some clonotypes, under half of them owing to an unresolved V gene in the studies checked, with the rest unexplained. V and J calls and clone size are copied from that table; D and trimming were computed from the DNA. This sample gives about 160,000 clones in total; more than 65% of them show up just once. Of the sample, around 4.6% is held by the ten largest clones.

On this clone itself: This receptor's antigen is unknown. No base quality information exists; no much larger clone differs at one position.

Study-level results and caveats: Presence/absence analyses assumed roughly uniform sequencing depth across donors, an assumption that may not hold. In an earlier analysis of some 540 of the donors, most TCR beta V segments appeared in productive rearrangements about 87% or about 30% of the time, broadly matching IMGT annotations. Assigning TCR associations to individual alleles was difficult when HLA alleles, especially DR and DQ, strongly co-occurred. Cytomegalovirus status was reported to be diagnosed by the classifier with high specificity and sensitivity in both the original and validation cohorts. A later analysis reported that several top co-occurrence clusters appeared linked to parvovirus B19, influenza, CMV and Epstein-Barr virus. A further reported finding was that TCR beta sequences accurately predicted the HLA-A and HLA-B alleles for most subjects in the first cohort. The only immune exposure information available for the cohort was CMV serostatus. Because some donors lacked HLA typing at each locus, the association tests relied only on the typed subset. In the study, around 160 TCR beta chains were listed as associated with cytomegalovirus. While some public TCRs were present in many individuals, most TCR sequences turned up only very rarely across donors. Linkage disequilibrium might explain the correlated functional status among segregating V segments, but an unknown experimental factor could not be excluded. A group of highly shared sequence variants was considered likely to be a technical artifact of the sequencing pipeline. In a later genetic analysis, a missense DCLRE1C variant was associated with V-gene and J-gene trimming of TCR beta chains, and the association was replicated in an independent cohort. A later analysis found that HLA-associated TCR beta chains were more clonally expanded and had lower generation probabilities than equally common non-associated chains. In a later genetic analysis, fewer N-insertions in productive TCRs were reported among donors in an Asian-associated ancestry cluster than the approximately 630-donor mean. The 87-base-pair reads could not distinguish some IMGT-functional V segments, including TRBV6-2 and TRBV6-3, so those segments were excluded. In a later analysis, most CMV-associated TCR beta chains were found to appear HLA-restricted, with HLA associations seemingly driven largely by CMV exposure. In a later analysis, 16,951 TCR beta sequences were associated with specific HLA alleles at a false discovery rate of 0.05. The authors suggested that the approach could potentially be generalized to other disease states and immunological phenotypes. In a later analysis, the rate of TCR association differed among HLA loci, with DRB1 alleles having the most associated TCRs and HLA-C alleles having the fewest. This cohort had only TCR beta chains sequenced, and the lack of alpha or paired-chain data limited which features could be detected. In vitro tests confirmed that a few of the cytomegalovirus-associated TCR beta chains recognize cytomegalovirus antigens. Because counts were too low, roughly 18 rarely observed V segments, including chromosome 9 orphons, were left out of the earlier analysis of about 620 of the donors.

The source is a man in his late teens or twenties in good health and CMV-seropositive. The chain links TRBV9 with TRBJ1-1, and perhaps TRBD1 as D gene, on 6 matching bases. Input material: PBMCs. The CDR3 protein: CASSVLGATEAFF. The DNA reads as follows: TGTGCCAGCAGCGTACTGGGGGCTACTGAAGCTTTCTTT. Reference TRBV9 and TRBJ1-1 genes cover what lies past the CDR3, so the full variable domain is DSGVTQTPKHLITATGQRVTLRCSPRSGDLSVYWYQQSLDQGLQFLIQYYNGEERAKGNILERFSAQQFPDLHSELNLSSLELGDSALYFCASSVLGATEAFFGQGTRLTVV.